There are many counts of the clone carrying this T cell receptor (beta chain). Its antigen remains unknown. The junction does not match germline at one end; this may be a read error. The data were obtained in a study of early T cells in non-severe SARS-CoV-2 infection. Whole-study context: Sequenced material consisted of bulk RNA (from unsorted whole blood), and chains were unpaired.

Germline V gene sequence: CDR1 SGHAT, CDR2 FQNNGV. The length of the CDR3 is 14 residues. The protocol attached unique molecular identifiers to individual cDNA molecules. TCRdb recomputed calls from the 5' RACE reads with MiXCR, one row per CDR3 protein. The sample lists roughly 53,000 distinct CDR3 sequences, around 9.3% occurring once. Whole-study findings and limits: Reliance on VDJdb matching favored anti-spike CD8 responses; private and CD4 specificities were missed.

The source was whole blood, collected at baseline. The source is an adult who was a healthcare worker with PCR-confirmed SARS-CoV-2 infection or an uninfected control (not recorded which). V gene TRBV11-2 combines with J gene TRBJ2-5; 8 nucleotides agree with TRBD1. The CDR3 DNA reads TGTGCCAGCAGCCTCGACAGGGGCCAAGGGACCCAGTACTTC. This translates into CASSLDRGQGTQYF.